This T cell receptor (beta chain) stems from a study of cytomegalovirus exposure and HLA in healthy donors. In the PCR, 60 Vbeta and 13 Jbeta primers were used. The assay was immunoSEQ multiplex PCR, and TCRdb's table has in-frame clones only and misses some. Of approximately 160,000 clones listed, over 65% are singletons. This clone was detected only once. Germline V gene lookup returns CDR1 SGHDN and CDR2 FVKESK. V lost 2 bases and J lost 3, with 10 bases in between. CDR3 length equals 14 residues. This clonotype was obtained from a woman younger than 45 in good health and CMV-seropositive. This chain links TRBV14 with TRBJ1-1; maybe TRBD1 (5 bases). Input material: PBMCs. As DNA, the CDR3 is TGTGCCAGCAGCCAACACCTACAGGACACTGAAGCTTTCTTT. Protein: CASSQHLQDTEAFF.